The 3 T cell receptor beta chains listed next were all sequenced from one sample in a study of shared clonotypes between healthy human individuals. Repertoires were generated with immunoSEQ multiplex PCR, while TCRdb's copy carries only in-frame clones and drops some. The sample lists over 150,000 clones, around 63% occurring once. The sequencing sample was made of memory CD4+ T cells sorted from blood. Subset indicated: CD45RA-negative fraction. These receptors all come from a man younger than 40 in good health.

The chain joins TRBV2 to TRBJ2-2; 7 nucleotides align to TRBD1. J lost 5 bases, V lost 10 bases, and 13 bases had no gene match. Per the germline V gene, CDR1 is SNHLY and CDR2 is FYNNEI. The CDR3 is 15 residues long. This CDR3 reads CATTNRGVRTGELFF. CDR3 bases: TGTGCCACCACGAACAGGGGTGTTCGGACCGGGGAGCTGTTTTTT.

CDR3 coding DNA: TGTGCCAGCAGCTTGTTCAGGGATCAGCCCCAGCATTTT. It translates to CASSLFRDQPQHF. This chain joins TRBV5-8 and TRBJ1-5, with a tentative D call TRBD1 (5 bases). This CDR3 comprises 13 residues. The ends were cut back, 1 base at V and 5 bases at J, with 7 bases in the middle. The germline V gene encodes CDR1 SGHTS and CDR2 YDEGEE.

This clone came up a few times. The genes are TRBV18 and TRBJ2-2, with D hard to call. Per the germline V gene, CDR1 is KGHSH and CDR2 is LQKENI. Trimming removed 4 bases at V and 3 bases at J, with 3 bases between. The CDR3 contains 12 residues. The CDR3 reads CASSLYTGELFF. The CDR3 coding sequence is TGTGCCAGCTCACTTTACACCGGGGAGCTGTTTTTT.